Shown below are 29 T cell receptor beta chains from a single sample sequenced in a study of T cells in Graves' hyperthyroidism and ophthalmopathy. The source material, RNA transcripts, was used to amplify TCR beta CDR3 regions. The primer set for the first-round RT-PCR of the TCR CDR3 was HTBI. TCRdb re-called the multiplex PCR reads with MiXCR, one entry per CDR3 protein. The table records hundreds of thousands of distinct CDR3 sequences, 15% to 18% of them present only once. Sequencing was performed on blood. The receptors originated from a woman aged 18-30 years with Graves' hyperthyroidism.

This clonotype was picked up many times. The chain has TRBV28 and TRBJ1-4; maybe TRBD1 (6 bases). CDR1 and CDR2 from the germline V gene are MDHEN and SYDVKM. This CDR3 is 14 amino acids long. V lost 6 bases to trimming and J lost 7 bases, with 15 bases between them. CDR3 loop: CASRLQGGSEKLFF. The CDR3 DNA reads TGTGCCAGCAGGTTACAGGGTGGGAGTGAAAAACTGTTTTTT. The entire variable domain, with the rest obtained from reference TRBV28 and TRBJ1-4, is as follows: DVKVTQSSRYLVKRTGEKVFLECVQDMDHENMFWYRQDPGLGLRLIYFSYDVKMKEKGDIPEGYSVSREKKERFSLILESASTNQTSMYLCASRLQGGSEKLFFGSGTQLSVL.

Only a few counts were recorded for this clonotype. The chain recombines TRBV7-2 with TRBJ2-2, with D possibly TRBD1 on 7 matching bases. Trimming removed 4 bases from V and 5 bases from J, with 17 bases in between. Looked up from germline, CDR1 is SGHTA and CDR2 is FQGNSA. The CDR3 sequence is 16 residues long. CDR3 loop: CASSWTGRGLTGELFF. The CDR3 DNA is TGTGCCAGCAGCTGGACAGGCAGGGGACTGACCGGGGAGCTGTTTTTT. Full variable domain (outside the CDR3, taken from reference TRBV7-2 and TRBJ2-2): GAGVSQSPSNKVTEKGKDVELRCDPISGHTALYWYRQSLGQGLEFLIYFQGNSAPDKSGLPSDRFSAERTGGSVSTLTIQRTQQEDSAVYLCASSWTGRGLTGELFFGEGSRLTVL.

The chain joins TRBV27 to TRBJ2-1; 9 nucleotides line up with TRBD1. Trimming removed 2 bases from V and 4 bases from J; junction bases left unmatched: 12. Germline CDR1 is MNHEY and CDR2 is SMNVEV (reference sequence). The CDR3 runs 18 residues. CDR3 amino acids: CASSLRPRDRVKYNEQFF. DNA of the CDR3: TGTGCCAGCAGTTTAAGGCCTCGGGACAGGGTGAAATACAATGAGCAGTTCTTC.

This clonotype was recorded a few times. The rearrangement uses TRBV7-3 and TRBJ2-1, with D possibly TRBD2 on 6 matching bases. The ends were cut back, 0 bases at V and 6 bases at J, with 12 bases in the middle. The CDR3 contains 15 residues. CDR1 SGHTA and CDR2 FQGTGA come from the germline V gene. CDR3 amino acids: CASSLTRRGRNEQFF. As DNA, the CDR3 is TGTGCCAGCAGCTTAACGAGGAGGGGTCGCAATGAGCAGTTCTTC.

This clonotype was counted many times. This rearrangement joins TRBV12-3 or TRBV12-4 to TRBJ1-2; D is possibly TRBD1 (5 bases). The CDR3 contains 15 residues. The V end was cut by 3 bases, the J end by 4 bases, with 15 bases between. This CDR3 is CASSLGTGGGYGYTF. CDR3 bases: TGTGCCAGCAGTTTGGGGACCGGGGGTGGCTATGGCTACACCTTC.

This clonotype was detected many times. The chain joins TRBV28 to TRBJ2-7; 7 positions agree with TRBD2. Trimming took 2 bases from V and 5 from J; bases not matched to a gene: 6. Germline V gene data show CDR1 as MDHEN and CDR2 as SYDVKM. There are 14 residues in the CDR3. CDR3 in DNA: TGTGCCAGCAGTTTAAGGCGGGAGTTCAACGAGCAGTACTTC. It translates to CASSLRREFNEQYF.

The chain recombines TRBV6-1 with TRBJ2-3; the D gene is possibly TRBD2 (5 bases). V lost 10 bases, J lost 5 bases, and 13 bases lay in between. Looked up from germline, CDR1 is MNHNS and CDR2 is SASEGT. The CDR3 is 12 residues long. The CDR3 protein is CATSAEGDTQYF. The CDR3 DNA sequence: TGTGCCACCTCCGCCGAGGGAGATACGCAGTATTTT.

This clonotype was seen only a few times. The gene calls are TRBV12-3 or TRBV12-4 and TRBJ1-2; D unclear. The CDR3 runs to 13 residues. Trimming cost V 7 bases and J 2 bases, with 11 bases left between them. The CDR3 DNA sequence: TGTGCCAGCACCCGTGCCAAGAACTATGGCTACACCTTC. Its translation is CASTRAKNYGYTF.

This clonotype was seen ten or more times. The chain links TRBV20-1 to TRBJ1-1, with a weak D call TRBD1 (6 bases). V was cut by 4 bases and J by 1 base, with 13 bases left in between. The CDR3 consists of 14 residues. CDR1 and CDR2 (germline): DFQATT, SNEGSKA (reference sequence). The CDR3 is CSAIRYRENTEAFF. The CDR3 DNA is TGCAGTGCTATTCGATACAGGGAGAACACTGAAGCTTTCTTT.

V is TRBV4-1 and J is TRBJ2-2; TRBD2 is a possible D gene (6 bases). This CDR3 has 18 residues. Trimming shortened V by 4 bases and J by 4 bases, and 22 bases separated the two germline ends. CDR1 and CDR2 (germline): MGHRA, YSYEKL. CDR3 sequence reads: CASSPASRLVVFTGELFF. The CDR3, as DNA: TGCGCCAGCAGCCCCGCCTCGCGACTAGTGGTATTCACCGGGGAGCTGTTTTTT.

This clonotype showed up many times. The rearrangement uses TRBV11-2 and TRBJ2-5, with 15 bases fitting TRBD2. The ends lost 5 bases at V and 3 bases at J; junction bases unmatched: 7. This CDR3 region has 17 residues. Germline CDR1 reads SGHAT; CDR2 reads FQNNGV. The CDR3: CASSPGTSGGYKETQYF. CDR3 nucleotides: TGTGCCAGCAGCCCCGGGACTAGCGGGGGGTACAAAGAGACCCAGTACTTC.

This clonotype was picked up many times. This sequence joins TRBV10-3 and TRBJ2-5; D is undetermined. V was trimmed by 0 bases and J by 6 bases, leaving 5 bases between them. This CDR3 is 12 amino acids long. Germline V CDR1 and CDR2: ENHRY, SYGVKD. As DNA, the CDR3 is TGTGCCATCAGTGAGTCTAGGAAGACCCAGTACTTC. This codes for CAISESRKTQYF.

This clonotype was counted many times. The rearrangement links TRBV12-3 or TRBV12-4 to TRBJ1-1, with D unresolved. CDR3 size: 13 residues. V was cut by 3 bases and J by 0 bases, with 5 bases left in between. Here the CDR3 DNA reads TGTGCCAGCAGTTTCCAAGTGAACACTGAAGCTTTCTTT. It codes for CASSFQVNTEAFF.

This clonotype has ten or more counts. This chain joins TRBV11-2 and TRBJ2-6; a weak D match, TRBD1 (6 bases). The CDR3 extends over 18 amino acids. In germline, CDR1 is SGHAT, CDR2 FQNNGV. The V end lost 5 bases, the J end lost 2 bases, and 19 bases lay between the germline ends. The CDR3 nucleotides are TGTGCCAGCAGCCGTATGAACAGGGACCCGGCTGGGGCCAACGTCCTGACTTTC. Its protein is CASSRMNRDPAGANVLTF.

This clonotype came up many times. This rearrangement joins TRBV12-3 or TRBV12-4 to TRBJ1-2; no firm D call. V dropped 5 bases and J dropped 3 bases, with 13 bases sitting between them. CDR3 length equals 14 residues. The CDR3, as DNA: TGTGCCAGCAGTGACGGTAAAAAGGACTATGGCTACACCTTC. As protein: CASSDGKKDYGYTF.

There are many counts of this clonotype. This chain joins TRBV15 and TRBJ2-7; possibly TRBD1 or TRBD2 for D (6 bases each). The CDR3 covers 15 residues. Germline V gives CDR1 LNHNV, CDR2 YYDKDF (reference sequence). The V end lost 3 bases, the J end lost 1 base, and 13 bases lay between the germline ends. The CDR3 region is CATSSPGAESYEQYF. CDR3 in DNA: TGTGCCACCAGCAGCCCGGGGGCAGAATCCTACGAGCAGTACTTC. Full variable domain (remainder filled in from reference TRBV15 and TRBJ2-7): DAMVIQNPRYQVTQFGKPVTLSCSQTLNHNVMYWYQQKSSQAPKLLFHYYDKDFNNEADTPDNFQSRRPNTSFCFLDIRSPGLGDTAMYLCATSSPGAESYEQYFGPGTRLTVT.

With regard to this clonotype: It may be a read error: a sequence one base away is much more abundant. V usage is TRBV6-2 or TRBV6-3 and J usage is TRBJ2-7, with D possibly being TRBD2 (6 bases). The CDR3 is made up of 14 amino acids. In germline, CDR1 is MNHEY, CDR2 SVGEGT. This chain's CDR3 is CASSYTGGPYERYF. The CDR3 DNA reads TGTGCCAGCAGTTACACCGGAGGGCCCTACGAGCGGTACTTC.

This clonotype was seen many times. The V call is TRBV7-2, the J call TRBJ2-7; 9 nucleotides match TRBD2. Germline CDR1 SGHTA, CDR2 FQGNSA. CDR3 size: 15 residues. V trimming: 5 bases; J trimming: 2 bases; junction bases outside the gene matches: 7. The DNA for the CDR3 is TGTGCCAGCAGCATAGGGACTAGCAGCGCCTACGAGCAGTACTTC. As protein: CASSIGTSSAYEQYF.

The V gene is TRBV7-9, the J gene TRBJ2-7, with D perhaps matching TRBD1 or TRBD2 (5 bases each). Germline values: CDR1 SEHNR, CDR2 FQNEAQ (reference sequence). The CDR3 is 15 amino acids. Trimming cost V 5 bases and J 5 bases, with 19 bases left between them. For the CDR3, the DNA is TGTGCCAGCAGCCCAAGGGACCGCTGGGCCCACGAGCAGTACTTC. This translates into CASSPRDRWAHEQYF.

This clonotype has ten or more counts. This chain joins TRBV2 and TRBJ2-7; either TRBD1 or TRBD2 may fit D (5 bases each). There are 17 residues in the CDR3. V was cut by 11 bases and J by 7 bases, with 33 bases left in between. The germline gives CDR1 SNHLY, CDR2 FYNNEI. CDR3 in DNA: TGTGCCTCAACCCCGAGCCGGGACGCCCGTTTGGGGAGTGAGCAGTACTTC. Its protein is CASTPSRDARLGSEQYF.

This clonotype was counted only a few times. The V and J genes are TRBV25-1 and TRBJ2-5, with D perhaps TRBD1 (6 bases). In germline, CDR1 is MGHDK, CDR2 SYGVNS. Trimming left V 2 bases short and J 5 bases short, with 12 bases between. This CDR3 region has 14 residues. CDR3 bases: TGTGCCAGCAGTGAACTCAGGGGCGCGGAGACCCAGTACTTC. Translated: CASSELRGAETQYF.

The sample holds a few counts of this clonotype. The chain links TRBV27 to TRBJ2-5; TRBD1 agrees at 8 bases. V dropped 6 bases and J dropped 2; count of bases not matched to a gene: 8. The CDR3 has 15 amino acids. Germline assignment: CDR1 MNHEY and CDR2 SMNVEV (reference sequence). The CDR3 DNA is TGTGCCAGCAGACAGCAGGGGGCCGGGCAAGAGACCCAGTACTTC. Amino acids: CASRQQGAGQETQYF.

In its sample, this clonotype was seen many times. V gene TRBV12-3 or TRBV12-4 combines with J gene TRBJ2-5; 8 bases match TRBD2. Trimming at V came to 5 bases and at J to 5 bases, leaving 10 bases not matched to a gene. This CDR3 contains 15 residues. In DNA, the CDR3 is TGTGCCAGCAGTCCCACCGGGGGGGATTGGGAGACCCAGTACTTC. Its translation is CASSPTGGDWETQYF.

This clonotype was counted many times. V usage is TRBV5-1 and J usage is TRBJ1-1; D remains ambiguous. CDR3 length: 16 residues. The germline CDR1 and CDR2 sequences are SGHRS and YFSETQ. Trimming stripped 2 bases from V and 3 bases from J, with 17 bases between. The CDR3, as DNA: TGCGCCAGCAGCTTCCCAATTGGCGGGTTAGACACTGAAGCTTTCTTT. Its protein is CASSFPIGGLDTEAFF.

Here the CDR3 reads CSALKTGGETQYF. CDR3 nucleotide sequence: TGCAGTGCCCTGAAGACAGGGGGCGAGACCCAGTACTTC. The chain links TRBV20-1 to TRBJ2-5, with 10 nucleotides matching TRBD1. V was clipped by 6 bases and J by 5 bases; unmatched bases: 6. The CDR3 totals 13 residues. Germline V gene data show CDR1 as DFQATT and CDR2 as SNEGSKA (reference sequence).

This sequence joins TRBV3-1 and TRBJ2-7, with 7 bases matching TRBD1. CDR1 LGHDT and CDR2 YNNKEL come from the germline V gene (reference sequence). This CDR3 comprises 15 residues. With 4 bases clipped from V and 5 bases from J, the junction kept 11 bases outside the gene matches. The CDR3 nucleotides read TGTGCCAGCAGCCCATTGACAGGGACGAGAAACGAGCAGTACTTC. The encoded protein is CASSPLTGTRNEQYF.

There are many counts of this clonotype. This chain joins TRBV2 and TRBJ2-7, with a possible D match to TRBD2 (6 bases). Trimming left V 7 bases short and J 0 bases short, with 13 bases between. Germline CDR1 and CDR2: SNHLY and FYNNEI. This CDR3 region has 14 residues. The CDR3 DNA reads TGTGCCAGCACCGTAGCGGCTAGCTCCTACGAGCAGTACTTC. It translates to CASTVAASSYEQYF.

The chain links TRBV6-2 or TRBV6-3 to TRBJ1-3, with D perhaps TRBD1 (5 bases). V lost 5 bases, J lost 0 bases, and 11 bases lay in between. The germline V gene encodes CDR1 MNHEY and CDR2 SVGEGT. The CDR3 runs to 15 residues. The CDR3 nucleotides read TGTGCCAGCAGTCCTCAGGGAGTCTCTGGAAACACCATATATTTT. This translates into CASSPQGVSGNTIYF.

This clonotype was observed a few times. The chain has TRBV6-5 and TRBJ2-1; D is undetermined. Trimming removed 2 bases from V and 0 bases from J, with 11 bases in between. CDR3 length equals 16 residues. Germline CDR1 is MNHEY and CDR2 is SVGAGI. The CDR3 reads CASSYDTYGSYNEQFF. In DNA, the CDR3 is TGTGCCAGCAGTTACGACACTTACGGCTCCTACAATGAGCAGTTCTTC.